This section outlines one T cell receptor beta chain sequence together with its context. Only in-frame clones appear in the TCRdb table, and some are missing; sequencing was by immunoSEQ multiplex PCR. Found here are about 180,000 clones, around 87% of them singletons; the top ten hold around 1.4%. This entry belongs to a study of control samples from healthy donors and cancer patients. The V and J ends lost 5 bases and 4 bases, in that order; junction bases with no gene match: 7. The CDR3 loop spans 15 amino acids. Germline CDR1 is SGDLS and CDR2 is YYNGEE. Sequencing used blood. The sequence derives from a woman in her fifties or sixties in good health. This sequence joins TRBV9 and TRBJ1-5; 9 positions agree with TRBD1. The CDR3 DNA is TGTGCCAGCAGTGACGGACAGGGGATAAATCAGCCCCAGCATTTT. It is translated as CASSDGQGINQPQHF.